This TCR beta chain is drawn from a study of cytomegalovirus exposure and HLA in healthy donors. Sequencing used immunoSEQ multiplex PCR; TCRdb keeps in-frame clones, though not all of them. The table records 220,000 or so clones, approximately 90% of them present only once. The ends were cut back, 10 bases at V and 2 bases at J, with 14 bases in the middle. This CDR3 has 13 residues. Germline CDR1 SEHNR, CDR2 FQNEAQ (reference sequence). This chain joins TRBV7-9 and TRBJ2-5; tentative D call: TRBD1 (5 bases). Sequencing used PBMCs. The clonotype was recovered from a woman younger than 35 in good health and CMV-seronegative. The CDR3 DNA is TGTGCCACCGTTACAGGATCACAAGAGACCCAGTACTTC. This gives the protein CATVTGSQETQYF.